A single TCR beta chain is shown here with its context. Its specificity is unknown. These data originate in a study of shared clonotypes between healthy human individuals. Study at large: The cohort had two women and a few men, ages 18 to 49.

CD8 cells regarded as naive lacked CD45RO, were positively chosen for CCR7, and omitted terminally differentiated effector memory CD45RA+ cells. Adult donors, all healthy and HIV-negative, had no recent acute infections or vaccinations. Findings and caveats of the study: Generation probabilities of non-shared clonotypes were lower (relative to those shared by all four donors).

Tens of thousands of T cell genomes (around 190 ng DNA) went into each sorted-subset replicate. Data came from immunoSEQ multiplex PCR; TCRdb stores just in-frame clones and leaves some out. The table shows about 2 million clones, with approximately 94% occurring only once. The sequence came from a young man in good health. The sequenced sample was naive CD8+ T cells sorted from blood.

DNA for the CDR3: TGTGCCAGCAGCCCCCCGGGCGGAGGGACCTACGAGCAGTACTTC. Protein: CASSPPGGGTYEQYF. The gene calls are TRBV7-6 and TRBJ2-7; D is possibly TRBD2 (6 bases). V lost 5 bases and J 2 bases, leaving 16 bases between the germline ends. Germline lookup yields CDR1 SGHVS and CDR2 FNYEAQ. CDR3 length: 15 residues.